Following are 31 T cell receptor beta chains from one sample sequenced in a study of a mutant IDH1 vaccine in newly diagnosed glioma (dated by TCRdb to the early 2020s). No cognate antigen is known for these TCRs. The library was prepared using the immunoSEQ multiplex PCR assay. Held by TCRdb, this immuneACCESS table contains in-frame sequences only and omits some clones. Under half of the omission traces to an unresolved V gene where checked; the cause of the rest is unknown. Across this sample there are some 50,000 clones, with less than 70% seen only once. The ten largest clones take up about 5% of the sample. The time point label, as the study defines it: week 47, end of study. Every vaccine dose consisted of 300 ug of a 20-mer mutant IDH1 peptide in Montanide, administered subcutaneously together with topical imiquimod. The input for sequencing was peripheral blood mononuclear cells (PBMCs), taken from a glioma patient whose treatment included an IDH1 peptide vaccine. The source of these receptors is a man between 40 and 49 years old with glioma. Some clones in this sample may be carry-over from other donors' samples.

The V call is TRBV10-2, the J call TRBJ2-3; 11 bases line up with TRBD2. Germline CDR1 and CDR2: WSHSY and SAAADI. The CDR3 sequence is 15 residues long. Losses at the gene ends were 8 bases for V and 1 base for J; bases not matched to a gene: 5. CDR3 sequence (DNA): TGCGCCAGCGGGGAGGGACTAGCGGGCACAGATACGCAGTATTTT. It specifies CASGEGLAGTDTQYF.

The rearrangement joins TRBV5-1 to TRBJ2-3; 7 positions agree with TRBD1. This CDR3 comprises 17 residues. Germline assignment: CDR1 SGHRS and CDR2 YFSETQ. The V segment lost 0 bases and the J segment 2 bases; nucleotides outside the gene matches: 9. CDR3 DNA sequence: TGCGCCAGCAGCTTGGAGGGCGGACAGGCCGTCACAGATACGCAGTATTTT. Translated: CASSLEGGQAVTDTQYF.

The genes are TRBV27 and TRBJ1-4, with a tentative D call TRBD1 (6 bases). Germline V gene lookup returns CDR1 MNHEY and CDR2 SMNVEV (reference sequence). The CDR3 is 14 amino acids. V was shortened by 8 bases and J by 0 bases, with 10 bases between the two germline ends. The CDR3 nucleotides read TGTGCCAGCGGGGGCGGGGCAACTAATGAAAAACTGTTTTTT. Translation: CASGGGATNEKLFF. The full variable domain, with the rest looked up from reference TRBV27 and TRBJ1-4, is EAQVTQNPRYLITVTGKKLTVTCSQNMNHEYMSWYRQDPGLGLRQIYYSMNVEVTDKGDVPEGYKVSRKEKRNFPLILESPSPNQTSLYFCASGGGATNEKLFFGSGTQLSVL.

This sequence joins TRBV9 and TRBJ2-2, with D unclear. This CDR3 is 14 amino acids long. V was clipped by 0 bases and J by 6 bases, with 9 bases between them. The germline V gene encodes CDR1 SGDLS and CDR2 YYNGEE. CDR3 sequence: CASSVVGIPGELFF. CDR3 nucleotides: TGTGCCAGCAGCGTAGTAGGAATACCCGGGGAGCTGTTTTTT.

The chain employs TRBV4-1 and TRBJ2-5, with 7 bases lining up with TRBD1. Germline trimming cut 0 bases from V and 4 bases from J; bases unmatched to any gene: 5. From germline, CDR1 is MGHRA and CDR2 YSYEKL. This CDR3 region has 15 residues. DNA of the CDR3: TGCGCCAGCAGCCAAGATCGTAACAGGGGAGAGACCCAGTACTTC. It codes for CASSQDRNRGETQYF.

This clone was picked up one time. The CDR3 loop reads CASLSLQGAHEQYF. The CDR3 DNA follows: TGTGCCAGCCTAAGTCTACAAGGGGCCCACGAGCAGTACTTC. The chain recombines TRBV5-6 with TRBJ2-7; D possibly corresponds to TRBD1 (5 bases). CDR3 length equals 14 residues. Germline-derived CDR1 and CDR2 are SGHDT and YYEEEE. V shed 7 bases and J shed 5 bases, with 19 bases lying between them.

This clone is a singleton in its sample. The chain employs TRBV28 and TRBJ2-4; TRBD1 is a possible D gene (5 bases). CDR1 is MDHEN, CDR2 SYDVKM, per germline. The CDR3 contains 15 residues. V lost 5 bases and J lost 0, with 11 bases in between. The CDR3: CASSETGIAKNIQYF. The CDR3 DNA follows: TGTGCCAGCAGTGAAACAGGAATAGCCAAAAACATTCAGTACTTC.

This clone was detected a few times. The gene calls are TRBV20-1 and TRBJ1-1; D remains ambiguous. V dropped 3 bases and J dropped 3 bases, with 5 bases sitting between them. The CDR3 has 11 amino acids. Per the germline V gene, CDR1 is DFQATT and CDR2 is SNEGSKA (reference sequence). The chain's CDR3 is CSARGHTEAFF. DNA of the CDR3: TGCAGTGCTAGGGGCCACACTGAAGCTTTCTTT.

This clone came up a few times. The chain couples TRBV1 to TRBJ2-2; TRBD2 was called by the table and not checked on the DNA. TRBV1 is a pseudogene segment. The CDR3 loop spans 14 amino acids. The CDR3 spells CTSSPGMGTGELFF. CDR3 DNA: TGCACCAGCAGCCCGGGAATGGGCACCGGGGAGCTGTTTTTT.

This clone has just a few counts. A junction end diverges from the germline sequence, so it may reflect a read error. The rearrangement links TRBV30 to TRBJ1-1; D is perhaps TRBD1 (5 bases). The CDR3 consists of 14 residues. Germline CDR1 GTSNPN, CDR2 SVGIG (reference sequence). CDR3 sequence reads: CAWRAGTANSEAFF. The CDR3 DNA is TGTGCCTGGAGGGCCGGGACGGCGAACTCTGAAGCTTTCTTT.

This chain uses TRBV9 with TRBJ1-2; 9 bases map to TRBD1. V trimming: 2 bases; J trimming: 5 bases; junction bases outside the gene matches: 10. CDR1 and CDR2 from the germline V gene are SGDLS and YYNGEE. The CDR3 loop spans 16 amino acids. The CDR3 nucleotides are TGTGCCAGCAGCGTCTCCGGGGGACAGGGAAAATATGGCTACACCTTC. Its protein product is CASSVSGGQGKYGYTF.

CDR3 coding DNA: TGTGCCAGCAGTGCCGGGACAGCGAACACCGGGGAGCTGTTTTTT. Translation gives CASSAGTANTGELFF. The chain has TRBV6-1 and TRBJ2-2, with TRBD1 matching 7 bases. CDR1 MNHNS and CDR2 SASEGT come from the germline V gene. Trimming removed 4 bases from V and 0 bases from J; junction bases left unmatched: 2. CDR3 length equals 15 residues.

CDR3 nucleotide sequence: TGTGCCAGCAGCGAACAGGGACCCTACGAGCAGTACTTC. Protein product: CASSEQGPYEQYF. The V and J genes are TRBV6-6 and TRBJ2-7, with D perhaps matching TRBD1 (6 bases). V lost 6 bases, J lost 2 bases, and 11 bases lay in between. CDR3 length equals 13 residues. CDR1 is MNHNY, CDR2 SVGAGI, per germline (reference sequence).

This clone showed up just a few times. J is TRBJ2-2 and V is TRBV4-2; D is possibly TRBD1 (6 bases). Trimming took 0 bases from V and 4 from J, leaving 9 bases between them. This CDR3 comprises 15 residues. CDR1 is LGHNA and CDR2 is YNFKEQ in the germline V gene. The CDR3 loop reads CASSQETGSTGELFF. The DNA of the CDR3 is TGTGCCAGCAGCCAAGAGACAGGATCCACCGGGGAGCTGTTTTTT.

This clone was observed once. The chain links TRBV27 to TRBJ1-2, with a possible D match to TRBD1 (6 bases). CDR1 MNHEY and CDR2 SMNVEV come from the germline V gene (reference sequence). The CDR3 is 13 residues long. Trimming stripped 5 bases from V and 3 bases from J, with 10 bases between. The CDR3 region has the DNA TGTGCCAGCAGTCTACAGGGAGACTATGGCTACACCTTC. Translating it yields CASSLQGDYGYTF.

This chain connects TRBV7-6 to TRBJ2-2; D not resolved. The V end was cut by 5 bases, the J end by 1 base, with 8 bases between. CDR3 length equals 14 residues. Germline CDR1 is SGHVS and CDR2 is FNYEAQ. CDR3 residues: CASSRAVNTGELFF. The CDR3 DNA follows: TGTGCCAGCAGCCGGGCTGTGAACACCGGGGAGCTGTTTTTT.

The CDR3: CASSWGDRPDYEQYF. In DNA, the CDR3 is TGTGCCAGCAGCTGGGGGGACCGCCCGGACTACGAGCAGTACTTC. The chain carries TRBV5-4 and TRBJ2-7; the D gene is possibly TRBD2 (6 bases). Germline values: CDR1 SGHNT, CDR2 YYREEE (reference sequence). This CDR3 contains 15 residues. V was trimmed by 3 bases and J by 3 bases, leaving 16 bases between them.

This chain joins TRBV5-4 and TRBJ2-1; D possibly corresponds to TRBD1 (6 bases). Between the trimmed V and J ends, which lost 4 bases and 7 bases, there was a span of 6 bases. The CDR3 has 11 residues. CDR1 and CDR2 (germline): SGHNT, YYREEE (reference sequence). CDR3: CASSQGNEQFF. The DNA of the CDR3 is TGTGCCAGCAGCCAGGGGAATGAGCAGTTCTTC. The full variable domain, in which reference TRBV5-4 and TRBJ2-1 provide the parts outside the CDR3, is ETGVTQSPTHLIKTRGQQVTLRCSSQSGHNTVSWYQQALGQGPQFIFQYYREEENGRGNFPPRFSGLQFPNYSSELNVNALELDDSALYLCASSQGNEQFFGPGTRLTVL.

V usage is TRBV7-9 and J usage is TRBJ1-5; 7 positions agree with TRBD1. Germline CDR1 is SEHNR and CDR2 is FQNEAQ (reference sequence). This CDR3 is 14 amino acids long. J was trimmed by 6 bases and V by 5 bases; bases with no gene match: 7. This CDR3 is CASSAGGFGQPQHF. CDR3 bases: TGTGCCAGCAGCGCAGGGGGGTTCGGTCAGCCCCAGCATTTT.

This rearrangement joins TRBV11-3 to TRBJ2-3, with 12 bases that match TRBD2. Germline CDR1 SGHNT, CDR2 YENEEA. V dropped 5 bases and J dropped 0; count of bases not matched to a gene: 3. The CDR3 has 16 amino acids. The CDR3 loop reads CASSPGTSGSTDTQYF. The CDR3 region has the DNA TGTGCCAGCAGCCCTGGGACTAGCGGGAGCACAGATACGCAGTATTTT.

This clone showed up just once. J is TRBJ1-2 and V is TRBV19; D not certain. The CDR3 is 16 residues long. With 0 bases removed from V and 4 bases from J, the gap between germline ends came to 15 bases. Per germline, CDR1 LNHDA and CDR2 SQIVND (reference sequence). The CDR3 sequence: CASSIELASVGYGYTF. Here the CDR3 DNA reads TGTGCCAGTAGTATAGAACTGGCATCGGTCGGCTATGGCTACACCTTC.

The chain recombines TRBV19 with TRBJ2-6, with a possible D match to TRBD1 (6 bases). The ends were cut back, 6 bases at V and 1 base at J, with 10 bases in the middle. CDR3 length: 15 residues. Germline loops: CDR1 LNHDA, CDR2 SQIVND (reference sequence). CDR3 in amino acids: CASRTQGSGANVLTF. CDR3 sequence (DNA): TGTGCCAGTAGGACACAGGGTTCTGGGGCCAACGTCCTGACTTTC.

V is TRBV7-8 and J is TRBJ2-7; D call uncertain. Trimming stripped 2 bases from V and 0 bases from J, with 5 bases between. The CDR3 covers 13 residues. The germline V gene encodes CDR1 SGHVS and CDR2 FQNEAQ. DNA for the CDR3: TGTGCCAGCAGCTTATCCTCCTCCTACGAGCAGTACTTC. This gives the protein CASSLSSSYEQYF. The full variable domain, completed using reference TRBV7-8 and TRBJ2-7, is GAGVSQSPRYKVAKRGQDVALRCDPISGHVSLFWYQQALGQGPEFLTYFQNEAQLDKSGLPSDRFFAERPEGSVSTLKIQRTQQEDSAVYLCASSLSSSYEQYFGPGTRLTVT.

This clone has more than one count but fewer than ten. The chain employs TRBV12-5 and TRBJ1-5; no reliable D call. Trimming shortened V by 6 bases and J by 4 bases, and 4 bases separated the two germline ends. The length of the CDR3 is 11 residues. Germline loops: CDR1 LGHNT, CDR2 FRNRAP. The CDR3 reads CASGLNQPQHF. The DNA for the CDR3 is TGTGCTAGTGGCCTGAATCAGCCCCAGCATTTT.

This chain uses TRBV30 with TRBJ1-1; D gene uncertain. This CDR3 region has 14 residues. V was cut by 3 bases and J by 1 base, with 12 bases left in between. The V gene's germline CDR1 is GTSNPN and CDR2 SVGIG (reference sequence). CDR3 bases: TGTGCCTGGAGGGGTCGGCAGACGAACACTGAAGCTTTCTTT. It yields the protein CAWRGRQTNTEAFF.

The table lists this clone with a few counts. The gene calls are TRBV9 and TRBJ1-1; a possible D gene is TRBD1 (5 bases). The CDR3 runs 15 residues. Trimming cost V 0 bases and J 2 bases, with 11 bases left between them. CDR1 and CDR2 from the germline V gene are SGDLS and YYNGEE. Here the CDR3 DNA reads TGTGCCAGCAGCGTAGTGGCCAGGGATAACACTGAAGCTTTCTTT. It specifies CASSVVARDNTEAFF.

The sample holds a few counts of this clone. This chain connects TRBV7-2 to TRBJ1-3; D is possibly TRBD1 (5 bases). CDR1 and CDR2 (germline): SGHTA, FQGNSA. The CDR3 spans 15 residues. V was clipped by 3 bases and J by 1 base, with 10 bases between them. This CDR3 is CASSFSPGSGNTIYF. CDR3 coding DNA: TGTGCCAGCAGCTTCTCCCCAGGGTCTGGAAACACCATATATTTT.

CDR3 nucleotide sequence: TGTGCCAGCAGCCCTAGCGGGGCCACAGATACGCAGTATTTT. As protein: CASSPSGATDTQYF. The rearrangement uses TRBV7-3 and TRBJ2-3, with 9 bases fitting TRBD2. The CDR3 length is 14 residues. V was pared by 5 bases and J by 2 bases, with 2 bases of the junction left unmatched. Germline V gives CDR1 SGHTA, CDR2 FQGTGA.

This chain uses TRBV7-2 with TRBJ1-2, with D uncertain. V shed 0 bases and J shed 8 bases, with 10 bases lying between them. The CDR3 sequence is 13 residues long. Per the germline V gene, CDR1 is SGHTA and CDR2 is FQGNSA. CDR3 amino acids: CASSLAWQPGYTF. The CDR3 bases are TGTGCCAGCAGCTTAGCGTGGCAGCCCGGCTACACCTTC.

CDR3 in DNA: TGTGCCAGCTCGACCCTAGAGCGTTACGAGCAGTACTTC. Translating it yields CASSTLERYEQYF. The rearrangement joins TRBV2 to TRBJ2-7; D uncertain. This CDR3 contains 13 residues. CDR1 is SNHLY and CDR2 is FYNNEI in the germline V gene. Trimming removed 8 bases from V and 4 bases from J, with 15 bases in between.

The rearrangement uses TRBV7-9 and TRBJ2-7; D remains unclear. V was pared by 3 bases and J by 0 bases, with 15 bases between. The CDR3 totals 16 residues. CDR1 and CDR2 from the germline V gene are SEHNR and FQNEAQ (reference sequence). Here the CDR3 DNA reads TGTGCCAGCAGCTTCGATGCGTGGCGGAGCTCCTACGAGCAGTACTTC. Its protein product is CASSFDAWRSSYEQYF.